What follows are 8 T cell receptor beta chains derived from one specimen sequenced in a study of T cells in Graves' hyperthyroidism and ophthalmopathy. Researchers took RNA transcripts and amplified the TCR beta CDR3 regions from them. The HTBI primer set drove a first-round RT-PCR of the TCR CDR3. TCRdb recomputed calls from the multiplex PCR reads with MiXCR, one row per CDR3 protein. Here the sample spans about 640,000 distinct CDR3 sequences, roughly 15% being singletons. Sequencing was performed on blood. The receptor source for this set is a woman between 45 and 65 years old with Graves' ophthalmopathy.

In this sample, this clonotype turned up many times. The CDR3 DNA follows: TGTGCCAGCAGCTTGGACAGGGGAAACACCTACGAGCAGTACTTC. It translates to CASSLDRGNTYEQYF. This chain uses TRBV7-2 with TRBJ2-7, with TRBD1 identical over 9 bases. V was clipped by 3 bases and J by 2 bases; unmatched bases: 5. CDR1 is SGHTA, CDR2 FQGNSA, per germline. This CDR3 spans 15 amino acids.

The chain couples TRBV7-2 to TRBJ1-4, with D possibly matching TRBD1 (6 bases). V dropped 5 bases and J dropped 4 bases, with 11 bases sitting between them. The length of the CDR3 is 14 residues. Germline CDR1 SGHTA, CDR2 FQGNSA. The CDR3 DNA sequence: TGTGCCAGCAGCGTTAGGGGGTTTAATGAAAAACTGTTTTTT. Encoded protein: CASSVRGFNEKLFF.

There are many counts of this clonotype. The CDR3 region is CASSRPWLAANEQFF. The CDR3, as DNA: TGTGCCAGCAGCCGCCCTTGGCTAGCGGCCAATGAGCAGTTCTTC. The chain recombines TRBV7-9 with TRBJ2-1, with TRBD2 identical over 7 bases. Germline CDR1 is SEHNR and CDR2 is FQNEAQ (reference sequence). The CDR3 has 15 amino acids. The ends lost 5 bases at V and 6 bases at J; junction bases unmatched: 10.

Comment on this clonotype: Since a much larger clone is just one base distant, this may be a read error. In this CDR3 the conserved last residue, phenylalanine or tryptophan, is missing, so a read error is likely. V usage is TRBV20-1 and J usage is TRBJ2-3; a weak D match, TRBD1 (5 bases). This CDR3 region has 13 residues. Germline assignment: CDR1 DFQATT and CDR2 SNEGSKA (reference sequence). V was pared by 5 bases and J by 2 bases, with 11 bases between. The CDR3 is CSAWGPSTDTQYS. As DNA, the CDR3 is TGCAGTGCTTGGGGCCCTTCCACAGATACGCAGTATTCT.

The J gene is TRBJ2-7, the V gene TRBV7-6, with a tentative D call TRBD2 (5 bases). With 5 bases removed from V and 2 bases from J, the gap between germline ends came to 16 bases. This CDR3 is 15 amino acids long. CDR1 is SGHVS and CDR2 is FNYEAQ in the germline V gene. The chain's CDR3 is CASSPRTASAYEQYF. The CDR3 DNA reads TGTGCCAGCAGCCCCAGGACTGCGTCGGCCTACGAGCAGTACTTC.

Ten or more counts support this clonotype. The chain recombines TRBV29-1 with TRBJ2-7; 7 positions agree with TRBD1. The V gene end was trimmed by 5 bases and the J gene end by 4 bases; junction bases not matched to a gene: 2. This CDR3 is 11 amino acids long. Germline loops: CDR1 SQVTM, CDR2 ANQGSEA. CDR3 in amino acids: CSVPTGYEQYF. The CDR3 DNA sequence: TGCAGCGTTCCGACAGGGTACGAGCAGTACTTC.

The chain recombines TRBV5-5 with TRBJ2-3; 9 bases agree with TRBD1. The germline V gene encodes CDR1 SGHKS and CDR2 YYEKEE (reference sequence). This CDR3 contains 17 residues. The V segment lost 7 bases and the J segment 0 bases; nucleotides outside the gene matches: 12. CDR3: CASPPPAGQGSTDTQYF. CDR3 DNA sequence: TGTGCCAGCCCCCCCCCCGCCGGACAGGGGAGCACAGATACGCAGTATTTT.

The chain recombines TRBV25-1 with TRBJ1-1, with TRBD1 as a possible D gene (5 bases). The CDR3 contains 14 residues. V was pared by 1 base and J by 1 base, with 7 bases between. Germline lookup yields CDR1 MGHDK and CDR2 SYGVNS. In DNA, the CDR3 is TGTGCCAGCAGTGAATGGGGGGAGAACACTGAAGCTTTCTTT. Amino acids: CASSEWGENTEAFF.